This TCR beta chain originates from a study of CD8+ T cells in alopecia areata. Study details: Oral tofacitinib (5 to 10 mg twice daily) was administered to treated patients.

It was cDNA, reverse transcribed from extracted RNA, that served as the sequencing template. Using immunoSEQ multiplex PCR, the repertoire was profiled, and TCRdb retains in-frame clones only, with some absent. The sample contains about 250,000 clones, 60% of which appear only once. Trimming cost V 4 bases and J 7 bases; bases outside gene matches: 11. CDR3 length equals 14 residues. Germline V CDR1 and CDR2: SGHDT, YYEEEE. Noted treatment: oral pan-JAK inhibitor, 5-10 mg twice daily. V gene TRBV5-6 combines with J gene TRBJ2-7; TRBD1 agrees at 7 bases. The specimen was CD4+ T cells sorted from blood, collected around week 54, from a patient treated with tofacitinib. This TCR came from a human donor with alopecia areata. The CDR3 DNA is TGTGCCAGCAGCCCCCCGGGACAGTTTCGTGAGCAGTACTTC. Translating it yields CASSPPGQFREQYF.